Below, 12 T cell receptor beta chains from the same sample are listed, as sequenced in a study of T cells in Graves' hyperthyroidism and ophthalmopathy. Amplification targeted TCR beta CDR3 regions from RNA transcripts. The HTBI primer set drove a first-round RT-PCR of the TCR CDR3. TCRdb analysed the multiplex PCR reads with MiXCR anew, one entry per CDR3 protein. The table includes hundreds of thousands of distinct CDR3 sequences, more than 45% detected once. Input material: peripheral blood or thyroid tissue (not recorded which). The receptors here all came from a woman under 30 with Graves' hyperthyroidism.

This clonotype was observed many times. This chain connects TRBV29-1 to TRBJ1-1; possible D gene TRBD1, 5 bases. Germline CDR1 reads SQVTM; CDR2 reads ANQGSEA. V was shortened by 8 bases and J by 0 bases, with 13 bases between the two germline ends. The CDR3 totals 13 residues. Here the CDR3 reads CSTRGWVNTEAFF. The CDR3 bases are TGCAGCACTCGGGGCTGGGTGAACACTGAAGCTTTCTTT.

This chain joins TRBV7-9 and TRBJ2-6; D may be TRBD1 (5 bases). Germline V CDR1 and CDR2: SEHNR, FQNEAQ (reference sequence). The V end lost 5 bases, the J end lost 4 bases, and 12 bases lay between the germline ends. The CDR3 length is 15 residues. The CDR3 DNA reads TGTGCCAGCAGCCAGCAGGGTCCCGGGGCCAACGTCCTGACTTTC. As protein: CASSQQGPGANVLTF.

The chain has TRBV2 and TRBJ2-2, with TRBD2 matching over 11 bases. This CDR3 is 16 amino acids long. Germline V gene sequence: CDR1 SNHLY, CDR2 FYNNEI. V shed 4 bases, J shed 4 bases, and the junction held 5 bases outside the gene matches. DNA of the CDR3: TGTGCCAGCAGTGGAACTAGCGGGAGAGTCACCGGGGAGCTGTTTTTT. Translated, it gives CASSGTSGRVTGELFF. Full variable domain (rest looked up from reference TRBV2 and TRBJ2-2): EPEVTQTPSHQVTQMGQEVILRCVPISNHLYFYWYRQILGQKVEFLVSFYNNEISEKSEIFDDQFSVERPDGSNFTLKIRSTKLEDSAMYFCASSGTSGRVTGELFFGEGSRLTVL.

J is TRBJ1-6 and V is TRBV25-1, with 9 bases matching TRBD1. The V segment lost 3 bases and the J segment 8 bases; nucleotides outside the gene matches: 8. There are 16 residues in the CDR3. Germline assignment: CDR1 MGHDK and CDR2 SYGVNS. DNA for the CDR3: TGTGCCAGCAGTGACACCCGGACAGGGGAGCATTCACCCCTCCACTTT. As protein: CASSDTRTGEHSPLHF.

Comment on this clonotype: The junction departs from the called germline gene at one end, perhaps through a read error. The rearrangement links TRBV7-9 to TRBJ1-1; maybe TRBD1 (5 bases). Germline lookup yields CDR1 SEHNR and CDR2 FQNEAQ (reference sequence). CDR3 length: 15 amino acids. As DNA, the CDR3 is TGTGCCAGCAGCTTAAACGGGGCCAGACAAGGAGAAGCTTCCTTT. Translated, it gives CASSLNGARQGEASF.

This clonotype was seen only a few times. Being one base from a much bigger clone, this may be a read error. This chain connects TRBV7-2 to TRBJ1-6; D remains unclear. CDR3 length: 14 amino acids. The germline V gene encodes CDR1 SGHTA and CDR2 FQGNSA. V shed 5 bases and J shed 10 bases, with 15 bases lying between them. The CDR3 DNA is TGTGCCAGCAGCCGATCGGGGTACGAATCACCCCTCCACTTT. Translation gives CASSRSGYESPLHF.

The sample holds many counts of this clonotype. The V call is TRBV15, the J call TRBJ1-1; D is undetermined. Trimming left V 0 bases short and J 5 bases short, with 13 bases between. The V gene's germline CDR1 is LNHNV and CDR2 YYDKDF (reference sequence). The length of the CDR3 is 15 residues. The CDR3 spells CATSRDFGPGTEAFF. CDR3 sequence (DNA): TGTGCCACCAGCAGAGATTTCGGTCCGGGGACTGAAGCTTTCTTT.

In DNA form, the CDR3 reads TGTGCCAGCAGTTTGAGTTTGGTCTATGGCTACACCTTC. It specifies CASSLSLVYGYTF. The gene calls are TRBV12-3 or TRBV12-4 and TRBJ1-2; no clear D gene. V lost 3 bases to trimming and J lost 4 bases, with 9 bases between them. This CDR3 has 13 amino acids.

This clonotype was observed many times. The chain is built from TRBV24-1 and TRBJ2-5; no reliable D call. Looked up from germline, CDR1 is KGHDR and CDR2 is SFDVKD. The CDR3 has 15 residues. V lost 2 bases to trimming and J lost 2 bases, with 11 bases between them. This CDR3 reads CATSDSSSIQETQYF. CDR3 DNA: TGTGCCACCAGTGATTCTAGTAGTATACAAGAGACCCAGTACTTC.

This chain joins TRBV2 and TRBJ1-1; D possibly corresponds to TRBD1 (5 bases). Germline CDR1 and CDR2: SNHLY and FYNNEI. There are 13 residues in the CDR3. The ends were cut back, 3 bases at V and 4 bases at J, with 9 bases in the middle. CDR3 bases: TGTGCCAGCAGTGAGGCGGGGGTCACTGAAGCTTTCTTT. This sequence encodes CASSEAGVTEAFF.

The chain employs TRBV15 and TRBJ1-2; 8 bases fit TRBD1. Germline V gene lookup returns CDR1 LNHNV and CDR2 YYDKDF (reference sequence). V gave up 2 bases and J gave up 3 bases; unmatched junction bases: 8. The CDR3 has 16 amino acids. CDR3 sequence reads: CATSRLAGDRHYGYTF. CDR3 DNA sequence: TGTGCCACCAGCAGACTCGCAGGGGACAGGCACTATGGCTACACCTTC. Together with reference TRBV15 and TRBJ1-2, the CDR3 gives the full variable domain: DAMVIQNPRYQVTQFGKPVTLSCSQTLNHNVMYWYQQKSSQAPKLLFHYYDKDFNNEADTPDNFQSRRPNTSFCFLDIRSPGLGDTAMYLCATSRLAGDRHYGYTFGSGTRLTVV.

The chain carries TRBV15 and TRBJ2-5; TRBD2 matches 7 bases. The CDR3 has 13 residues. The ends lost 3 bases at V and 3 bases at J; junction bases unmatched: 1. From germline, CDR1 is LNHNV and CDR2 YYDKDF (reference sequence). CDR3 in DNA: TGTGCCACCAGCAGGCTAGCGGAAGAGACCCAGTACTTC. Its translation: CATSRLAEETQYF.